Below are 3 T cell receptor beta chains sequenced from a single sample in a study of shared clonotypes between healthy human individuals. Method: immunoSEQ multiplex PCR; TCRdb's copy keeps in-frame clones and lacks some. The table records fewer than 800,000 clones, about 90% of them present only once. CD8 cells regarded as naive lacked CD45RO, were positively chosen for CCR7, and omitted terminally differentiated effector memory CD45RA+ cells. Sequenced sample: naive CD8+ T cells sorted from blood. The receptor source for this set is a man aged 25-45 years in good health.

The chain uses TRBV15 and TRBJ2-5; perhaps TRBD1 as D (7 bases). Germline lookup yields CDR1 LNHNV and CDR2 YYDKDF (reference sequence). The V end lost 2 bases, the J end lost 5 bases, and 15 bases lay between the germline ends. CDR3 length: 15 amino acids. In nucleotides, the CDR3 is TGTGCCACCAGCAGAATAGGGGGCGCGGGGGAGACCCAGTACTTC. Its translation: CATSRIGGAGETQYF.

The chain employs TRBV5-1 and TRBJ1-3, with D perhaps TRBD1 (5 bases). Trimming removed 1 base at V and 2 bases at J, with 10 bases between. Germline values: CDR1 SGHRS, CDR2 YFSETQ. The CDR3 spans 15 residues. The chain's CDR3 is CASSLKDITGNTIYF. The CDR3 nucleotides read TGCGCCAGCAGCTTGAAGGACATAACTGGAAACACCATATATTTT.

The chain couples TRBV27 to TRBJ1-1; a possible D gene is TRBD1 (5 bases). Germline V gene lookup returns CDR1 MNHEY and CDR2 SMNVEV (reference sequence). This CDR3 is built from 15 residues. Trimming took 1 base from V and 0 from J, leaving 9 bases between them. CDR3 protein: CASSLYQGLNTEAFF. CDR3 DNA sequence: TGTGCCAGCAGTTTATACCAGGGTCTGAACACTGAAGCTTTCTTT.